This T cell receptor (beta chain) was documented in a study of vaccination and CD4 T cells after COVID-19. Treatment specified: roughly ten-day PBMC culture with coronavirus spike peptide pools or control peptides (ViraFEST assay). The CDR3 length is 12 residues. Germline CDR1 and CDR2: LNHDA and SQIVND (reference sequence). Trimming stripped 7 bases from V and 3 bases from J, with 8 bases between. As regards this clonotype: Its cognate antigen is unknown.

Cultured CD4+ T cell DNA underwent sequencing with the Oncomine TCR Beta short-read assay. Via MiXCR, TCRdb re-called the PCR reads, giving one row per CDR3 protein. The sample consists of some 16,000 distinct CDR3 sequences, around 52% of them appearing once. The origin of this receptor is a human donor who had recovered from COVID-19. Sequences were derived from CD4+ T cells from blood, cultured in vitro, sampled before SARS-CoV-2 vaccination. The chain has TRBV19 and TRBJ2-3; D ambiguous. CDR3: CASTSRTDTQYF. The CDR3 nucleotides read TGTGCCAGTACCTCCAGGACAGATACGCAGTATTTT. Complete variable domain (other parts from reference TRBV19 and TRBJ2-3): DGGITQSPKYLFRKEGQNVTLSCEQNLNHDAMYWYRQDPGQGLRLIYYSQIVNDFQKGDIAEGYSVSREKKESFPLTVTSAQKNPTAFYLCASTSRTDTQYFGPGTRLTVL.